This T cell receptor beta chain stems from a study of Graves' ophthalmopathy and Graves' hyperthyroidism (dated by TCRdb to about 2018). General notes on the study: Peripheral blood was collected at initial diagnosis, prior to any treatment. TCR beta repertoire signatures were used to distinguish Graves' ophthalmopathy from Graves' hyperthyroidism and to predict progression to ophthalmopathy. In total, around 140 blood samples were TCR-sequenced: roughly 45 ophthalmopathy, some 75 hyperthyroidism and about 17 hyperthyroidism-to-ophthalmopathy patients. To explore V-J signatures that separate ophthalmopathy from hyperthyroidism, a discovery set of approximately 100 patients was enrolled, consisting of under 50 with ophthalmopathy and roughly 60 with stable hyperthyroidism. An independent validation cohort comprised roughly 20 hyperthyroidism patients and 17 patients who later progressed from hyperthyroidism to ophthalmopathy. In more than five hyperthyroidism patients, the T-cell repertoires found in thyroid tissue were compared with those found in blood. Following sampling, methimazole starting at 30 mg daily was administered to hyperthyroidism patients, and high-dose intravenous methylprednisolone was administered to ophthalmopathy patients. The 85 to 100 discovery patients were randomly split 7:3 into training and test sets. The investigation overall reported the following: In validation, the model predicted ophthalmopathy progression with 70.59% sensitivity and 72.22% specificity; more than ten predicted patients were CT-confirmed with GO in a median of approximately six months. Most expanded thyroid clonotypes with frequency above 0.001 were also detected in blood, suggesting blood repertoires may reflect the thyroid immune response. In cross-validation, the 13-signature model distinguished ophthalmopathy from stable hyperthyroidism with less than 90% sensitivity and 81% to 82% specificity, while in the test set the corresponding values were about 80% and 75%. No statistical method was used to set the sample size in advance, and the investigators knew which group each participant was assigned to.

This clonotype was counted at least ten times. Which antigen it targets is not known. No base quality values were provided; no much bigger clone lies one nucleotide off. Hyperthyroidism was defined as stable when no progression to ophthalmopathy occurred within 18 months of follow-up. Hyperthyroidism patients were newly diagnosed, with disease duration under 2 months, and aged 18 to 65 years. Patients were excluded if they had other autoimmune diseases, uncontrolled infections, pregnancy or lactation. Diagnosis relied on clinical symptoms, serum thyroxine, TRAb, thyroid ultrasound and orbital computed tomography. Ficoll-Paque density gradient centrifugation was used to isolate PBMCs from under 11 ml of fresh peripheral blood. Total RNA was extracted with Trizol reagent and quality-checked on an Agilent 2100 Bioanalyzer. The germline V and J ends show losses of 4 bases and 2 bases respectively, and no gene match explains 5 bases of the junction. Its CDR3 holds 15 amino acids, cysteine through phenylalanine. Here the CDR3 DNA is all that survives: 45 bases in frame from base 1. From a lookup of the germline V gene, CDR1 and CDR2 are MNHNS and SASEGT.

For repertoire sequencing, the TCR beta CDR3 regions were amplified from RNA transcripts. The first round of RT-PCR was done with HTBI primers and the Qiagen OneStep RT-PCR kit, and was followed by a second round of multiplex PCR, then size selection and purification. The libraries underwent paired-end sequencing with 100 bp reads on an Illumina HiSeq2000. Concerning the study's data processing: SOAPnuke was used to process the reads, throwing out any read that had adapters, had uncalled bases, had a mean Phred below 15, or lacked an exact constant-primer or identifier match. COPE v1.2.5 was used to merge the high-quality paired reads. Unique nucleotide sequences were defined as clonotypes and aligned to IMGT TRB V, D and J references using MiTCR v1.1. Only V-J combinations with frequency above 0.0001 were analysed, covering 99% to 99.2% of repertoires. For each V-J combination, a TCR clonal expansion and chaos score was defined as F50 clonal expansion divided by the chaos observed in the TCRdist matrix. Welch's t-statistics and random forest were used to narrow the features down to roughly twelve V-J combinations, which were then fed into a naive Bayes classifier. Thyroid-blood repertoire similarity was quantified with the Morisita-Horn index. Clones were called with MiXCR by TCRdb after fastp trimmed the public reads at Q25, and only in-frame beta chains were retained. All rows with the same CDR3 protein become a single entry with the most common DNA and genes. In this record, the V and J calls reflect TCRdb's handling and not the investigators' own analysis. In this sample the table shows 500,000 to 700,000 distinct CDR3 sequences, about a fifth of which occur a single time. About 6.6% of the sample is in the top ten clones.

This chain is built from TRBV6-1 and TRBJ2-3, with 8 central nucleotides matching TRBD2. The source of this sequence is a woman younger than 30 with stable Graves' hyperthyroidism. Some clones in this sample may be carry-over from other donors' samples. Donor details come from another sample of the same person, matched by shared clones. The source material was peripheral blood. This receptor has the CDR3 CASSVAGGPTDTQYF. In nucleotides, the sequence is TGTGCCAGCAGTGTGGCGGGAGGTCCCACAGATACGCAGTATTTT.